The 30 T cell receptor beta chains below come from one sample, sequenced in a study of response to subunit inactivated influenza vaccine (dated by TCRdb to 2016 to 2019). Libraries were built with RT-PCR. Sequencing relied on an Illumina HiSeq 2500. TCRdb's own reprocessing of the public reads used fastp at Q25 and MiXCR and kept productive beta chains. Records with the same CDR3 protein are collapsed into one entry carrying the most frequent genes and DNA. A total of about 650,000 distinct CDR3 sequences appear in this sample, roughly 14% of them only once. The ten biggest clones cover under 14% of the sample. The sample in question was PBMCs from blood, obtained roughly 12 days after vaccination. These receptors all come from a man aged 50-59 years who received an inactivated influenza vaccine. Donor details come from another sample of the same person, matched by shared clones.

At least ten counts were recorded for this clonotype. This rearrangement joins TRBV6-4 to TRBJ2-1; a weak D match, TRBD1 (6 bases). The germline gives CDR1 MRHNA, CDR2 SNTAGT. Trimming left V 6 bases short and J 0 bases short, with 30 bases between. The CDR3 is 21 amino acids. CDR3 sequence (DNA): TGTGCCAGCAGCCACCCCAAACGTTTACGGAACACAGGGAGCTCCTACAATGAGCAGTTCTTC. This sequence encodes CASSHPKRLRNTGSSYNEQFF.

The chain recombines TRBV7-2 with TRBJ2-1, with 11 bases lining up with TRBD2. The CDR3 is 15 residues long. Germline V CDR1 and CDR2: SGHTA, FQGNSA. Trimming cost V 6 bases and J 8 bases; bases outside gene matches: 9. CDR3 nucleotide sequence: TGTGCCAGCAGGCCGAGACTAGCGGGATCCGATGAGCAGTTCTTC. Translation gives CASRPRLAGSDEQFF.

This chain connects TRBV7-6 to TRBJ2-1; 9 nucleotides match TRBD1. CDR1 is SGHVS and CDR2 is FNYEAQ in the germline V gene. CDR3 length: 15 residues. V was pared by 5 bases and J by 7 bases, with 9 bases of the junction left unmatched. The chain's CDR3 is CASSRGTGSGNEQFF. DNA of the CDR3: TGTGCCAGCAGCCGGGGGACAGGGTCTGGGAATGAGCAGTTCTTC.

This clonotype was recorded a few times. V and J are TRBV20-1 and TRBJ2-7, with a tentative D call TRBD2 (5 bases). Per the germline V gene, CDR1 is DFQATT and CDR2 is SNEGSKA (reference sequence). The length of the CDR3 is 13 residues. V shed 5 bases and J shed 6 bases, with 17 bases lying between them. This chain's CDR3 is CSAEVSGIGEQYF. CDR3 DNA: TGCAGTGCTGAAGTATCCGGGATCGGCGAGCAGTACTTC.

The J gene is TRBJ1-6, the V gene TRBV5-1, with D uncertain. Between the trimmed V and J ends, which lost 4 bases and 10 bases, there was a span of 18 bases. Germline CDR1 SGHRS, CDR2 YFSETQ. CDR3 length: 15 amino acids. CDR3 sequence reads: CASSLALGSRSPLHF. CDR3 DNA sequence: TGCGCCAGCAGCCTCGCCCTGGGTTCGCGGTCACCCCTCCACTTT.

This clonotype was counted ten times or more. V is TRBV12-3 or TRBV12-4 and J is TRBJ2-7, with D tentatively TRBD1 (6 bases). This CDR3 region has 15 residues. Trimming removed 2 bases from V and 3 bases from J, with 14 bases in between. The CDR3 loop is CASSLTGKEGYEQYF. The CDR3 bases are TGTGCCAGCAGTTTAACAGGGAAAGAAGGCTACGAGCAGTACTTC.

To note about this clonotype: A read error may produce the germline difference seen at one junction end. The CDR3, as DNA: TGTGCCAGCAGTACGGGCACCGTGGAGCTGTTTTTT. Amino acids: CASSTGTVELFF. The chain links TRBV13 to TRBJ2-2; D ambiguous. The CDR3 length is 12 residues. The germline V gene has CDR1 PRHDT and CDR2 FYEKMQ (reference sequence).

This clonotype was picked up many times. The V and J genes are TRBV6-5 and TRBJ2-3, with D perhaps matching TRBD2 (6 bases). V lost 6 bases to trimming and J lost 6 bases, with 22 bases between them. This CDR3 spans 16 amino acids. The germline V gene encodes CDR1 MNHEY and CDR2 SVGAGI. The CDR3 protein is CASSHSGLAGSDTQYF. CDR3 in DNA: TGTGCCAGCAGCCACTCGGGACTTGCGGGATCGGATACGCAGTATTTT.

This clonotype was counted many times. This chain connects TRBV7-2 to TRBJ2-2, with a possible D match to TRBD1 (5 bases). Trimming took 1 base from V and 3 from J, leaving 6 bases between them. This CDR3 contains 14 residues. Looked up from germline, CDR1 is SGHTA and CDR2 is FQGNSA. The CDR3 region is CASSLGTHTGELFF. Written as DNA, the CDR3 is TGTGCCAGCAGCTTAGGGACACACACCGGGGAGCTGTTTTTT. The whole variable domain, remainder taken from reference TRBV7-2 and TRBJ2-2, is GAGVSQSPSNKVTEKGKDVELRCDPISGHTALYWYRQSLGQGLEFLIYFQGNSAPDKSGLPSDRFSAERTGGSVSTLTIQRTQQEDSAVYLCASSLGTHTGELFFGEGSRLTVL.

J is TRBJ2-1 and V is TRBV9; TRBD2 aligns across 14 bases. The CDR3 spans 16 residues. From germline, CDR1 is SGDLS and CDR2 YYNGEE. Unmatched junction bases numbered 7, after V lost 3 bases and J lost 8 bases. CDR3 DNA: TGTGCCAGCAGCGCCCGACTAGCGGGAGGGAACGATGAGCAGTTCTTC. Its protein product is CASSARLAGGNDEQFF.

The CDR3 here is CASSPSQDRTYNEQFF. Written as DNA, the CDR3 is TGTGCCAGCTCACCATCGCAGGACAGGACCTACAATGAGCAGTTCTTC. The chain is built from TRBV18 and TRBJ2-1; 7 bases map to TRBD1. V lost 2 bases to trimming and J lost 2 bases; unmatched junction nucleotides: 6. The length of the CDR3 is 16 residues. Germline V CDR1 and CDR2: KGHSH, LQKENI.

This chain links TRBV20-1 with TRBJ2-7, with TRBD1 identical over 7 bases. The junction had 5 bases not matched to a gene; V was cut back by 3 bases and J by 3 bases. This CDR3 is 13 amino acids long. The germline gives CDR1 DFQATT, CDR2 SNEGSKA (reference sequence). CDR3 amino acids: CSASERGLYEQYF. As DNA, the CDR3 is TGCAGTGCTAGTGAGAGGGGGCTCTACGAGCAGTACTTC.

This clonotype was observed many times. The chain links TRBV6-5 to TRBJ1-2; a weak D match, TRBD1 (5 bases). Trimming removed 4 bases from V and 4 bases from J, with 13 bases in between. The germline CDR1 and CDR2 sequences are MNHEY and SVGAGI. CDR3 length: 14 amino acids. The CDR3 loop reads CASSSPGTVYGYTF. The CDR3 coding sequence is TGTGCCAGCAGTTCCCCCGGGACCGTCTATGGCTACACCTTC.

J is TRBJ2-3 and V is TRBV7-2, with D possibly being TRBD1 or TRBD2 (6 bases each). CDR1 is SGHTA, CDR2 FQGNSA, per germline. Trimming stripped 2 bases from V and 2 bases from J, with 11 bases between. The CDR3 consists of 15 residues. In nucleotides, the CDR3 is TGTGCCAGCAGCTTAAACGGGGGCATCACAGATACGCAGTATTTT. This gives the protein CASSLNGGITDTQYF.

The chain joins TRBV28 to TRBJ1-5, with D tentatively TRBD1 (6 bases). The germline V gene has CDR1 MDHEN and CDR2 SYDVKM. The V end was cut by 2 bases, the J end by 9 bases, with 17 bases between. The CDR3 is 15 amino acids. CDR3 bases: TGTGCCAGCAGTTTAGGGGGGCGGAAGGAATGGCCCCAGCATTTT. This gives the protein CASSLGGRKEWPQHF.

This clonotype was counted only a few times. This rearrangement joins TRBV20-1 to TRBJ2-5, with 8 bases fitting TRBD2. The CDR3 sequence is 12 residues long. Trimming removed 3 bases from V and 4 bases from J; junction bases left unmatched: 1. Germline lookup yields CDR1 DFQATT and CDR2 SNEGSKA (reference sequence). The chain's CDR3 is CSASGGVETQYF. DNA for the CDR3: TGCAGTGCTAGCGGGGGGGTAGAGACCCAGTACTTC.

This clonotype has just a few counts. The chain uses TRBV12-3 or TRBV12-4 and TRBJ1-1, with D hard to call. The CDR3 extends over 13 amino acids. V shed 6 bases and J shed 0 bases, with 8 bases lying between them. CDR3 in amino acids: CASRMSMNTEAFF. The CDR3 region has the DNA TGTGCCAGCAGGATGAGTATGAACACTGAAGCTTTCTTT.

This clonotype was observed at least ten times. The rearrangement joins TRBV28 to TRBJ1-1; D is uncertain. The ends were cut back, 10 bases at V and 0 bases at J, with 9 bases in the middle. This CDR3 comprises 12 residues. From germline, CDR1 is MDHEN and CDR2 SYDVKM. The CDR3 coding sequence is TGTGCCATCCGCGACATGAACACTGAAGCTTTCTTT. Encoded protein: CAIRDMNTEAFF.

This clonotype was counted only a few times. The chain employs TRBV20-1 and TRBJ1-2, with D perhaps matching TRBD1 (6 bases). This CDR3 is 14 amino acids long. V lost 5 bases and J lost 4, with 17 bases in between. CDR1 DFQATT and CDR2 SNEGSKA come from the germline V gene (reference sequence). CDR3 region: CSAFRGGLAYGYTF. DNA of the CDR3: TGCAGTGCTTTCAGGGGTGGTCTAGCCTATGGCTACACCTTC.

The chain joins TRBV4-1 to TRBJ2-1; 7 bases are a match to TRBD1. This CDR3 contains 15 residues. Germline V lookup: CDR1 MGHRA, CDR2 YSYEKL. The ends lost 1 base at V and 6 bases at J; junction bases unmatched: 6. CDR3 sequence: CASSQARQGSNEQFF. For the CDR3, the DNA is TGCGCCAGCAGCCAAGCCCGACAGGGAAGCAATGAGCAGTTCTTC.

The chain joins TRBV11-2 to TRBJ2-7; D gene ambiguous. Trimming left V 4 bases short and J 5 bases short, with 9 bases between. Germline lookup yields CDR1 SGHAT and CDR2 FQNNGV. This CDR3 has 12 amino acids. The CDR3 nucleotides are TGTGCCAGCAGCTCCAACGTAAACGAGCAGTACTTC. Its protein is CASSSNVNEQYF. The full variable domain, its missing parts supplied by reference TRBV11-2 and TRBJ2-7, is EAGVAQSPRYKIIEKRQSVAFWCNPISGHATLYWYQQILGQGPKLLIQFQNNGVVDDSQLPKDRFSAERLKGVDSTLKIQPAKLEDSAVYLCASSSNVNEQYFGPGTRLTVT.

V usage is TRBV7-9 and J usage is TRBJ2-3; D might be TRBD1 or TRBD2, each matching 5 bases. V shed 4 bases and J shed 7 bases, with 15 bases lying between them. The CDR3 is made up of 14 amino acids. Germline CDR1 reads SEHNR; CDR2 reads FQNEAQ (reference sequence). The CDR3 spells CASSSGTPAYTQYF. The CDR3 bases are TGTGCCAGCAGCTCCGGGACCCCTGCCTATACGCAGTATTTT. The full variable domain, its missing parts supplied by reference TRBV7-9 and TRBJ2-3, is DTGVSQNPRHKITKRGQNVTFRCDPISEHNRLYWYRQTLGQGPEFLTYFQNEAQLEKSRLLSDRFSAERPKGSFSTLEIQRTEQGDSAMYLCASSSGTPAYTQYFGPGTRLTVL.

CDR3 DNA sequence: TGTGCCAGCAGCCAAGTCGCCAGCGGGAGTTCTACCGGGGAGCTGTTTTTT. This encodes CASSQVASGSSTGELFF. The chain is built from TRBV4-2 and TRBJ2-2; 8 nucleotides align to TRBD2. The CDR3 has 17 amino acids. V trimming: 1 base; J trimming: 5 bases; junction bases outside the gene matches: 9. From germline, CDR1 is LGHNA and CDR2 YNFKEQ.

There are many counts of this clonotype. The chain uses TRBV7-2 and TRBJ1-5; possible D gene TRBD1, 6 bases. The V end was cut by 1 base, the J end by 1 base, with 17 bases between. The CDR3 length is 18 residues. CDR1 is SGHTA, CDR2 FQGNSA, per germline. The CDR3 reads CASSLVAGGQGSNQPQHF. The CDR3 region has the DNA TGTGCCAGCAGCTTAGTCGCGGGTGGGCAGGGGAGCAATCAGCCCCAGCATTTT.

The chain joins TRBV13 to TRBJ2-6; the D call may be TRBD1 or TRBD2 (6 bases each). Germline CDR1 PRHDT, CDR2 FYEKMQ (reference sequence). The germline V and J ends were trimmed by 4 bases and 0 bases, with 13 bases remaining between them. CDR3 size: 17 residues. The CDR3: CASSSGGFSSGANVLTF. The CDR3 DNA follows: TGTGCCAGCAGCTCCGGGGGCTTTAGCTCTGGGGCCAACGTCCTGACTTTC.

Only one count was recorded for this clonotype. The CDR3 region has the DNA TGTGCCAGCAGTGTGACTACTCCCACTGAAGCTTTCTTT. This gives the protein CASSVTTPTEAFF. The chain combines TRBV6-2 or TRBV6-3 with TRBJ1-1; no definite D call. This CDR3 has 13 amino acids. Germline V gene sequence: CDR1 MNHEY, CDR2 SVGEGT. Trimming took off 5 bases at V and 4 bases at J, with 11 bases between the two ends.

This clonotype appeared a few times. This sequence joins TRBV5-1 and TRBJ1-2; no clear D gene. This CDR3 comprises 16 residues. The V gene lost 0 bases and the J gene lost 1 base, with 13 bases spanning the gap. Germline loops: CDR1 SGHRS, CDR2 YFSETQ. CDR3 protein: CASSLGPSGVNYGYTF. CDR3 in DNA: TGCGCCAGCAGCTTGGGCCCCAGTGGAGTTAACTATGGCTACACCTTC.

This clonotype has a handful of counts. This sequence joins TRBV5-6 and TRBJ1-1, with a possible D match to TRBD1 (5 bases). Trimming stripped 1 base from V and 4 bases from J, with 14 bases between. Germline V CDR1 and CDR2: SGHDT, YYEEEE. The length of the CDR3 is 15 residues. The chain's CDR3 is CASSLWGRAGTEAFF. Written as DNA, the CDR3 is TGTGCCAGCAGCTTGTGGGGCAGGGCTGGCACTGAAGCTTTCTTT.

This clonotype occurred many times. This chain uses TRBV20-1 with TRBJ2-2; tentatively, D is TRBD2 (6 bases). Germline V gene lookup returns CDR1 DFQATT and CDR2 SNEGSKA (reference sequence). The CDR3 spans 16 residues. With 3 bases removed from V and 4 bases from J, the gap between germline ends came to 18 bases. The CDR3 DNA sequence: TGCAGTGCTAGCGGGAGTCCCGAAAGGAGCACCGGGGAGCTGTTTTTT. Amino acids: CSASGSPERSTGELFF.

The rearrangement links TRBV19 to TRBJ1-1, with D possibly being TRBD1 (6 bases). The CDR3 spans 14 residues. Trimming cost V 5 bases and J 9 bases, with 19 bases left between them. Germline assignment: CDR1 LNHDA and CDR2 SQIVND (reference sequence). CDR3 in DNA: TGTGCCAGTAGTTCCGGGACACCCGTATACAAAGCTTTCTTT. Amino acids: CASSSGTPVYKAFF.